What follows are 27 T cell receptor beta chains derived from one specimen sequenced in a study of blood T cell repertoires in COVID-19. TCRdb keeps only in-frame clones here, not all; method: immunoSEQ multiplex PCR. The table shows about 130,000 clones, with approximately 80% occurring only once. The sample was peripheral blood. The receptors derive from a man aged 35 to 55 with active or convalescent COVID-19.

The chain carries TRBV10-1 and TRBJ1-1, with 8 nucleotides matching TRBD1. Germline-derived CDR1 and CDR2 are WNHNN and SYGVQD (reference sequence). Losses at the gene ends were 4 bases for V and 1 base for J; bases not matched to a gene: 5. The CDR3 runs to 15 residues. The DNA of the CDR3 is TGCGCCAGCAGTGCAGACAGGGGACCGAACACTGAAGCTTTCTTT. Its protein is CASSADRGPNTEAFF.

The table lists this clone with a few counts. In nucleotides, the CDR3 is TGTGCCAGCAGCTTGGATCCGGGGGTTCGAGGCTACACCTTC. Its protein product is CASSLDPGVRGYTF. The V gene is TRBV5-4, the J gene TRBJ1-2, with D maybe TRBD1 (5 bases). This CDR3 is 14 amino acids long. From germline, CDR1 is SGHNT and CDR2 YYREEE (reference sequence). Trimming took 0 bases from V and 8 from J, leaving 14 bases between them.

The chain combines TRBV27 with TRBJ1-5; the D gene is possibly TRBD1 (5 bases). Germline V CDR1 and CDR2: MNHEY, SMNVEV (reference sequence). The CDR3 covers 13 residues. Trimming shortened V by 4 bases and J by 4 bases, and 8 bases separated the two germline ends. CDR3 nucleotide sequence: TGTGCCAGCAGTTCCCGACAGAATCAGCCCCAGCATTTT. Protein: CASSSRQNQPQHF.

This sequence joins TRBV18 and TRBJ1-1; tentative D call: TRBD1 (5 bases). CDR1 KGHSH and CDR2 LQKENI come from the germline V gene. V gave up 2 bases and J gave up 2 bases, with 15 bases separating them. The CDR3 is made up of 16 amino acids. The DNA of the CDR3 is TGTGCCAGCTCACCAAGACCCCCCGGGGGAAACACTGAAGCTTTCTTT. It is translated as CASSPRPPGGNTEAFF.

CDR3 amino acids: CAWSRDYYEQYF. In nucleotides, the CDR3 is TGTGCCTGGAGCAGGGACTACTACGAGCAGTACTTC. This rearrangement joins TRBV30 to TRBJ2-7; 7 bases align to TRBD2. CDR1 GTSNPN and CDR2 SVGIG come from the germline V gene (reference sequence). Trimming at V came to 3 bases and at J to 3 bases, leaving 2 bases not matched to a gene. There are 12 residues in the CDR3.

In nucleotides, the CDR3 is TGTGCCAGCAGCTTAGCTAGAAGCGGCGGCGGGGAGCTGTTTTTT. It is translated as CASSLARSGGGELFF. The V call is TRBV7-2, the J call TRBJ2-2; tentative D call: TRBD2 (5 bases). Germline assignment: CDR1 SGHTA and CDR2 FQGNSA. V was pared by 0 bases and J by 7 bases, with 12 bases between. CDR3 length equals 15 residues. The full variable domain, in which reference TRBV7-2 and TRBJ2-2 provide the parts outside the CDR3, is GAGVSQSPSNKVTEKGKDVELRCDPISGHTALYWYRQSLGQGLEFLIYFQGNSAPDKSGLPSDRFSAERTGGSVSTLTIQRTQQEDSAVYLCASSLARSGGGELFFGEGSRLTVL.

This clone was observed a single time. The genes are TRBV7-8 and TRBJ1-1; D is possibly TRBD1 (5 bases). Germline V gives CDR1 SGHVS, CDR2 FQNEAQ. The CDR3 runs 15 residues. V dropped 4 bases and J dropped 1 base, with 13 bases sitting between them. The CDR3 loop reads CASSSQGFGNTEAFF. The CDR3, as DNA: TGTGCCAGCAGCTCCCAGGGATTTGGGAACACTGAAGCTTTCTTT. Complete variable domain (other parts from reference TRBV7-8 and TRBJ1-1): GAGVSQSPRYKVAKRGQDVALRCDPISGHVSLFWYQQALGQGPEFLTYFQNEAQLDKSGLPSDRFFAERPEGSVSTLKIQRTQQEDSAVYLCASSSQGFGNTEAFFGQGTRLTVV.

V usage is TRBV10-3 and J usage is TRBJ1-4; a weak D match, TRBD1 (6 bases). V lost 3 bases to trimming and J lost 7 bases, with 15 bases between them. CDR3 length: 15 residues. Per the germline V gene, CDR1 is ENHRY and CDR2 is SYGVKD. The CDR3 sequence: CAISDPYRVGEKLFF. In nucleotides, the CDR3 is TGTGCCATCAGTGACCCCTACAGGGTCGGTGAAAAACTGTTTTTT.

The chain employs TRBV23-1 and TRBJ1-1; 7 bases agree with TRBD1. TRBV23-1 is annotated as an ORF whose role is uncertain. The junction had 6 bases not matched to a gene; V was cut back by 3 bases and J by 2 bases. There are 15 residues in the CDR3. The CDR3 nucleotides are TGCGCCAGCAGTCACCAACAGGGGAGAAACACTGAAGCTTTCTTT. It encodes CASSHQQGRNTEAFF.

This clone was detected a few times. The chain is built from TRBV4-1 and TRBJ2-4; 7 bases line up with TRBD1. The length of the CDR3 is 16 residues. Germline V gives CDR1 MGHRA, CDR2 YSYEKL. V lost 4 bases, J lost 5 bases, and 11 bases stayed unmatched. The chain's CDR3 is CASSPRSPDRENIQYF. The CDR3 region has the DNA TGCGCCAGCAGCCCAAGGTCCCCCGACAGGGAAAACATTCAGTACTTC.

This clone has a single count. The rearrangement links TRBV29-1 to TRBJ2-2; possible D gene TRBD1, 6 bases. The CDR3 length is 12 residues. V dropped 4 bases and J dropped 3 bases, with 6 bases sitting between them. Germline CDR1 and CDR2: SQVTM and ANQGSEA. The CDR3 loop is CSVGTDTGELFF. Here the CDR3 DNA reads TGCAGCGTTGGGACAGACACCGGGGAGCTGTTTTTT.

The chain is built from TRBV21-1 and TRBJ2-3; the DNA was not used to check the table's D call, TRBD1. TRBV21-1 is tagged as a pseudogene. This CDR3 is 14 amino acids long. CDR3 residues: CASSDQQGSDTQYF. The DNA of the CDR3 is TGTGCCAGCAGCGACCAACAGGGGTCAGATACGCAGTATTTT.

This chain uses TRBV28 with TRBJ1-1, with 7 bases that match TRBD1. Germline lookup yields CDR1 MDHEN and CDR2 SYDVKM. This CDR3 region has 13 residues. J gave up 4 bases and V 8 bases, and 7 bases lay outside the gene matches. The CDR3 DNA follows: TGTGCCAGCTTAAAAGGGGGCGGCACTGAAGCTTTCTTT. Translation: CASLKGGGTEAFF.

The V gene is TRBV7-2, the J gene TRBJ1-1; 7 bases agree with TRBD1. Germline V gives CDR1 SGHTA, CDR2 FQGNSA. The CDR3 spans 15 residues. V lost 6 bases, J lost 1 base, and 8 bases stayed unmatched. In nucleotides, the CDR3 is TGTGCCAGCAGTCATCTGGACAGGAGGAACACTGAAGCTTTCTTT. The encoded protein is CASSHLDRRNTEAFF.

The V gene is TRBV18, the J gene TRBJ2-3, with D possibly being TRBD1 (6 bases). V was trimmed by 6 bases and J by 5 bases, leaving 12 bases between them. CDR1 KGHSH and CDR2 LQKENI come from the germline V gene. The CDR3 consists of 13 residues. This chain's CDR3 is CASSVGTKDTQYF. CDR3 sequence (DNA): TGTGCCAGCTCGGTAGGGACAAAAGATACGCAGTATTTT.

V gene TRBV2 combines with J gene TRBJ2-1; 7 positions match TRBD2. J gave up 5 bases and V 5 bases, and 9 bases lay outside the gene matches. Germline CDR1 and CDR2: SNHLY and FYNNEI. CDR3 length: 15 amino acids. In DNA, the CDR3 is TGTGCCAGCAGTATGGAAGCGGGGCGGAACAATGAGCAGTTCTTC. Amino acid sequence: CASSMEAGRNNEQFF. Drawing the rest from reference TRBV2 and TRBJ2-1, the complete variable domain is EPEVTQTPSHQVTQMGQEVILRCVPISNHLYFYWYRQILGQKVEFLVSFYNNEISEKSEIFDDQFSVERPDGSNFTLKIRSTKLEDSAMYFCASSMEAGRNNEQFFGPGTRLTVL.

This chain joins TRBV11-2 and TRBJ1-4, with TRBD1 identical over 9 bases. Germline V gives CDR1 SGHAT, CDR2 FQNNGV. CDR3 length: 13 residues. J lost 5 bases, V lost 7 bases, and 2 bases had no gene match. In DNA, the CDR3 is TGTGCCAGCACCGGGACAGGGAATGAAAAACTGTTTTTT. Translated: CASTGTGNEKLFF. Variable domain in full (rest from reference TRBV11-2 and TRBJ1-4): EAGVAQSPRYKIIEKRQSVAFWCNPISGHATLYWYQQILGQGPKLLIQFQNNGVVDDSQLPKDRFSAERLKGVDSTLKIQPAKLEDSAVYLCASTGTGNEKLFFGSGTQLSVL.

The chain has TRBV5-1 and TRBJ2-7, with TRBD1 as a possible D gene (6 bases). Germline CDR1 SGHRS, CDR2 YFSETQ. Trimming took 4 bases from V and 6 from J, leaving 17 bases between them. This CDR3 has 14 amino acids. The CDR3 here is CASSSSGASGEQYF. Written as DNA, the CDR3 is TGCGCCAGCAGCAGCTCAGGGGCCTCCGGCGAGCAGTACTTC.

The chain employs TRBV7-6 and TRBJ2-2; no definite D call. The CDR3 consists of 16 residues. Germline V CDR1 and CDR2: SGHVS, FNYEAQ. V shed 2 bases and J shed 0 bases, with 10 bases lying between them. CDR3 nucleotide sequence: TGTGCCAGCAGCTTAATCACAACCACGAACACCGGGGAGCTGTTTTTT. This gives the protein CASSLITTTNTGELFF.

The rearrangement links TRBV4-2 to TRBJ2-7; the match to TRBD2 covers 10 bases. The germline V gene encodes CDR1 LGHNA and CDR2 YNFKEQ. The CDR3 totals 15 residues. V lost 1 base and J lost 1; bases outside the gene matches: 1. This chain's CDR3 is CASSQGAGGSYEQYF. The CDR3 DNA follows: TGTGCCAGCAGCCAAGGAGCGGGAGGGTCCTACGAGCAGTACTTC.

The chain links TRBV23-1 to TRBJ1-6, with D tentatively TRBD1 (5 bases). TRBV23-1 is marked as an open reading frame, function uncertain. The CDR3 has 18 residues. V was trimmed by 0 bases and J by 6 bases, leaving 18 bases between them. The CDR3 DNA is TGCGCCAGCAGTCAATCGGAACAGGCTGGCCGGATTAATTCACCCCTCCACTTT. Translated: CASSQSEQAGRINSPLHF.

The V call is TRBV6-5, the J call TRBJ1-5; tentatively, D is TRBD1 (5 bases). V was trimmed by 0 bases and J by 4 bases, leaving 13 bases between them. Per germline, CDR1 MNHEY and CDR2 SVGAGI. The CDR3 is 16 residues long. The CDR3 loop reads CASSYSRKGPNQPQHF. CDR3 bases: TGTGCCAGCAGTTACTCGAGGAAGGGGCCGAATCAGCCCCAGCATTTT.

The gene calls are TRBV6-5 and TRBJ2-1; 11 bases agree with TRBD2. This CDR3 has 15 residues. CDR1 is MNHEY and CDR2 is SVGAGI in the germline V gene. After removal of 8 bases from V and 5 bases from J, the junction contained 8 bases not matched to a gene. Here the CDR3 reads CASRLAGGANNEQFF. CDR3 nucleotides: TGTGCCAGCCGTCTAGCGGGGGGCGCAAACAATGAGCAGTTCTTC.

Here the CDR3 DNA reads TGTGCCAGCAGTGAAAGAGGACGACTAAGCGAGCAGTACTTC. Its protein is CASSERGRLSEQYF. This rearrangement joins TRBV27 to TRBJ2-7; D may be TRBD2 (5 bases). Germline-derived CDR1 and CDR2 are MNHEY and SMNVEV (reference sequence). The CDR3 is made up of 14 amino acids. Between the trimmed V and J ends, which lost 5 bases and 6 bases, there was a span of 17 bases.

The chain links TRBV11-2 to TRBJ1-3; TRBD1 aligns across 9 bases. CDR3 length: 16 residues. Germline lookup yields CDR1 SGHAT and CDR2 FQNNGV. Trimming removed 5 bases from V and 2 bases from J; junction bases left unmatched: 7. The CDR3 coding sequence is TGTGCCAGCAGCGCCACAGGGGGCCGCGCTGGAAACACCATATATTTT. It yields the protein CASSATGGRAGNTIYF.

The chain has TRBV29-1 and TRBJ2-2; D is perhaps TRBD1 (5 bases). Germline-derived CDR1 and CDR2 are SQVTM and ANQGSEA. The CDR3 has 15 residues. Trimming stripped 7 bases from V and 0 bases from J, with 15 bases between. CDR3 in DNA: TGCAGCGCCGCCTCGGCAGGGTCGAACACCGGGGAGCTGTTTTTT. Its translation: CSAASAGSNTGELFF.

This chain connects TRBV6-1 to TRBJ1-2, with D possibly matching TRBD1 (5 bases). CDR3 length: 13 residues. Looked up from germline, CDR1 is MNHNS and CDR2 is SASEGT. Between the trimmed V and J ends, which lost 3 bases and 9 bases, there was a span of 14 bases. The CDR3 loop is CASSERDSGSYTF. The CDR3 nucleotides read TGTGCCAGCAGTGAGAGGGACTCGGGCAGCTACACCTTC.